This T cell receptor beta chain is drawn from a study of OX40 agonist ivuxolimab in advanced cancers. Study observations and caveats: Certain nonresponding patients likewise had low normalized T-cell clonal expansion.

Comment on this clone: Its antigen is not known.

Clones were read by immunoSEQ multiplex PCR, and TCRdb kept only the in-frame ones, dropping some. The sample holds roughly 53,000 clones, roughly 84% seen once. This CDR3 has 13 amino acids. CDR1 MNHEY and CDR2 SVGAGI come from the germline V gene. The ends lost 7 bases at V and 4 bases at J; junction bases unmatched: 5. This specimen consisted of CD4+ or CD8+ T cells sorted from blood, obtained in a trial of the OX40 agonist ivuxolimab. The chain is built from TRBV6-5 and TRBJ1-2; 8 bases fit TRBD1. The receptor was isolated from an adult with an advanced solid tumor such as melanoma, head and neck, liver or kidney cancer. CDR3 coding DNA: TGTGCCAGCACCCCAGGGGGCGCCTATGGCTACACCTTC. Translation gives CASTPGGAYGYTF.